The 7 T cell receptor beta chains given below trace back to one sample, sequenced in a study of blood T cell repertoires in COVID-19. Only in-frame clones appear in the TCRdb table, and some are missing; sequencing was by immunoSEQ multiplex PCR. The table records 200,000 to 300,000 clones, 75% to 90% of them present only once. Sequenced sample: peripheral blood. The origin of the receptors is a young man with active or convalescent COVID-19.

The chain joins TRBV4-2 to TRBJ2-2; TRBD1 is a possible D gene (5 bases). Germline CDR1 and CDR2: LGHNA and YNFKEQ. The CDR3 extends over 14 amino acids. V shed 3 bases and J shed 6 bases, with 11 bases lying between them. The CDR3 DNA is TGTGCCAGCAGCCAGTCAGGGCGCGCCGGGGAGCTGTTTTTT. Translating it yields CASSQSGRAGELFF.

The V gene is TRBV7-9, the J gene TRBJ2-7; TRBD1 agrees at 8 bases. In germline, CDR1 is SEHNR, CDR2 FQNEAQ (reference sequence). This CDR3 contains 14 residues. The V gene end was trimmed by 5 bases and the J gene end by 3 bases; junction bases not matched to a gene: 6. This CDR3 reads CASSHRDRIYEQYF. In DNA, the CDR3 is TGTGCCAGCAGCCACCGGGACAGGATCTACGAGCAGTACTTC.

The V call is TRBV4-1, the J call TRBJ1-1; tentative D call: TRBD1 (5 bases). V was pared by 0 bases and J by 6 bases, with 17 bases between. In germline, CDR1 is MGHRA, CDR2 YSYEKL. The CDR3 covers 16 residues. The chain's CDR3 is CASSQEWGRVSSEAFF. The CDR3 DNA reads as TGCGCCAGCAGCCAAGAATGGGGCAGGGTAAGTTCTGAAGCTTTCTTT.

The CDR3 sequence is CASTLAGPGGEAFF. CDR3 coding DNA: TGTGCCAGCACCCTGGCAGGGCCCGGGGGTGAAGCTTTCTTT. The V call is TRBV27, the J call TRBJ1-1; tentatively, D is TRBD1 (5 bases). V lost 7 bases and J 7 bases, leaving 19 bases between the germline ends. This CDR3 region has 14 residues. Germline CDR1 reads MNHEY; CDR2 reads SMNVEV (reference sequence).

The chain links TRBV3-1 (or the pseudogene TRBV3-2) to TRBJ1-2; no reliable D call. Trimming left V 2 bases short and J 4 bases short, with 8 bases between. CDR3 length: 13 residues. Looked up from germline, CDR1 is LGHDT and CDR2 is YNNKEL (reference sequence). CDR3 in amino acids: CASSQHELYGYTF. The CDR3 DNA sequence: TGTGCCAGCAGCCAACATGAACTCTATGGCTACACCTTC.

V usage is TRBV5-1 and J usage is TRBJ1-6; D perhaps matches TRBD1 (6 bases). The V gene lost 5 bases and the J gene lost 7 bases, with 16 bases spanning the gap. Germline lookup yields CDR1 SGHRS and CDR2 YFSETQ. The CDR3 loop spans 15 amino acids. The CDR3 region has the DNA TGCGCCAGCAGGGGTACAGGGCTGGGGAATTCACCCCTCCACTTT. Protein: CASRGTGLGNSPLHF. The full variable domain, in which reference TRBV5-1 and TRBJ1-6 provide the parts outside the CDR3, is KAGVTQTPRYLIKTRGQQVTLSCSPISGHRSVSWYQQTPGQGLQFLFEYFSETQRNKGNFPGRFSGRQFSNSRSEMNVSTLELGDSALYLCASRGTGLGNSPLHFGNGTRLTVT.

This clone was seen just once. The same CDR3 is also encoded by other DNA sequences in this sample. The chain is built from TRBV18 and TRBJ1-6; D not certain. Germline loops: CDR1 KGHSH, CDR2 LQKENI. Trimming removed 2 bases at V and 7 bases at J, with 6 bases between. This CDR3 has 13 residues. The CDR3 sequence is CASSPGQNSPLHF. For the CDR3, the DNA is TGTGCCAGCTCACCAGGGCAGAATTCACCCCTCCACTTT. Full variable domain (rest looked up from reference TRBV18 and TRBJ1-6): NAGVMQNPRHLVRRRGQEARLRCSPMKGHSHVYWYRQLPEEGLKFMVYLQKENIIDESGMPKERFSAEFPKEGPSILRIQQVVRGDSAAYFCASSPGQNSPLHFGNGTRLTVT.